Listed below are T cell receptor beta chains from one sample, sequenced in a study of blood T cell repertoires in COVID-19. The protocol was immunoSEQ multiplex PCR, while the TCRdb copy is restricted to in-frame clones and leaves out a portion. The data show over 150,000 clones, more than 65% seen once. Sequenced sample: PBMCs or T cells enriched from blood (not recorded which). The receptors come from a man aged 40-49 years who had recovered from COVID-19. The CDR3 runs from the conserved cysteine through the conserved F or W. Each record gives: clone size, J gene, D gene, V gene, CDR3 protein, CDR3 DNA. D genes are given only for firm matches. Some rows mark clone size as missing; the rest say once, few, many or name a class of expanded clone.

-	TRBJ1-1	TRBD1	TRBV29-1	CSVVGQGGRRTEAFF	TGCAGCGTTGTCGGTCAGGGGGGCCGAAGAACTGAAGCTTTCTTT
-	TRBJ1-4	-	TRBV12-3/TRBV12-4	CASSLNSREKLFF	TGTGCCAGCAGTTTGAATTCGAGGGAAAAACTGTTTTTT
few	TRBJ2-3	TRBD1	TRBV28	CASSSMGQGSTDTQYF	TGTGCCAGCAGTTCAATGGGACAGGGGAGCACAGATACGCAGTATTTT
-	TRBJ1-4	-	TRBV30	CAWTRGFNEKLFF	TGTGCCTGGACCAGGGGATTTAATGAAAAACTGTTTTTT
-	TRBJ1-5	-	TRBV30	CAWSDPSGPQHF	TGTGCCTGGAGCGATCCATCGGGGCCCCAGCATTTT
-	TRBJ1-2	-	TRBV12-5	CASGLVRGQIYNYGYTF	TGTGCTAGTGGTTTGGTAAGGGGCCAGATCTATAACTATGGCTACACCTTC
-	TRBJ2-7	TRBD1	TRBV15	CATSREGQGDSYEQYF	TGTGCCACCAGCAGAGAAGGACAGGGGGATAGCTACGAGCAGTACTTC
-	TRBJ1-1	TRBD1	TRBV6-5	CASRPTTGIAEAFF	TGTGCCAGCAGACCAACGACAGGGATCGCTGAAGCTTTCTTT
few	TRBJ2-7	-	TRBV3-1/TRBV3-2	CASSQGLGTGKFSIYEQYF	TGTGCCAGCAGCCAAGGACTCGGAACAGGGAAGTTCTCTATTTACGAGCAGTACTTC
-	TRBJ1-4	-	TRBV28	CASSYYPGVEKLFF	TGTGCCAGCAGCTACTACCCAGGGGTCGAAAAACTGTTTTTT
-	TRBJ1-1	TRBD1	TRBV3-1/TRBV3-2	CASSTQGGATEAFF	TGTGCCAGCAGCACACAGGGGGGGGCCACTGAAGCTTTCTTT
-	TRBJ2-1	TRBD2	TRBV7-9	CASSLTSGGSSYNEQFF	TGTGCCAGCAGCCTGACTAGCGGGGGATCCTCCTACAATGAGCAGTTCTTC
-	TRBJ2-1	TRBD1	TRBV28	CASSFPNPGQGSINYNEQFF	TGTGCCAGCAGTTTCCCCAATCCGGGACAGGGGTCCATTAACTACAATGAGCAGTTCTTC
-	TRBJ1-2	-	TRBV27	CASGPQARVGGYTF	TGTGCCAGCGGACCTCAGGCCAGGGTAGGGGGCTACACCTTC
-	TRBJ1-2	-	TRBV20-1	CSAGHRGGYTF	TGCAGTGCTGGCCATAGGGGAGGCTACACCTTC
-	TRBJ1-2	TRBD1	TRBV5-5	CASSLPGGIGYTF	TGTGCCAGCAGCTTGCCAGGGGGCATCGGCTACACCTTC